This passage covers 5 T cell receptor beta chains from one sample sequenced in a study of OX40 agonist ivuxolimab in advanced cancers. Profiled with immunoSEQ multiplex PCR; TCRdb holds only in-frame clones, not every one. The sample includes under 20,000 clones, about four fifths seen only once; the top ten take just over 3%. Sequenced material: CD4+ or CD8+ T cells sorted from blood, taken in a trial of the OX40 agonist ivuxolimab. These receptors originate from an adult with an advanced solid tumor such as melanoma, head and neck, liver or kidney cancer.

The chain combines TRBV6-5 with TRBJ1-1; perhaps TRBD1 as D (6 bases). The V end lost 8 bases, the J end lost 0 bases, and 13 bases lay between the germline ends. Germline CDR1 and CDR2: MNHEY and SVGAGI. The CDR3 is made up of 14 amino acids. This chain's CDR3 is CASLGGTLNTEAFF. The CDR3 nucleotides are TGTGCCAGCTTAGGGGGTACCTTGAACACTGAAGCTTTCTTT.

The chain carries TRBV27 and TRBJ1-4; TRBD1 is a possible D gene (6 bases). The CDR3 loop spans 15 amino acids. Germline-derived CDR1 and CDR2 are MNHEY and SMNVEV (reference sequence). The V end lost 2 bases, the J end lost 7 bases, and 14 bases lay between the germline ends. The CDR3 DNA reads TGTGCCAGCAGTTTAACCACAGGGTATGGTGAAAAACTGTTTTTT. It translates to CASSLTTGYGEKLFF. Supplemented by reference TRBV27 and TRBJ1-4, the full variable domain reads EAQVTQNPRYLITVTGKKLTVTCSQNMNHEYMSWYRQDPGLGLRQIYYSMNVEVTDKGDVPEGYKVSRKEKRNFPLILESPSPNQTSLYFCASSLTTGYGEKLFFGSGTQLSVL.

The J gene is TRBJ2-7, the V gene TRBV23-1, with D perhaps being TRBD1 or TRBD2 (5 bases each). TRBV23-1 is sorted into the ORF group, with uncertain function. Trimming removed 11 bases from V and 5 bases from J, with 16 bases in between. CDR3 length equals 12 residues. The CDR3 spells CACGLGDHEQYF. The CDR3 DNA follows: TGCGCCTGCGGGTTGGGGGACCACGAGCAGTACTTC.

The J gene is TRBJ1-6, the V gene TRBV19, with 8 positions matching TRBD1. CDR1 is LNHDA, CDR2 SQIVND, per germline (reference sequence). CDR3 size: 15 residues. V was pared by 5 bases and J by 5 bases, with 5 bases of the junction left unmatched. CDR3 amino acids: CASSRQGANNSPLHF. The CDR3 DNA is TGTGCCAGTAGTCGCCAGGGGGCAAATAATTCACCCCTCCACTTT.

Here the CDR3 reads CASSPFRGRGTDTQYF. CDR3 DNA: TGTGCCAGTAGCCCCTTTAGGGGGCGCGGGACAGATACGCAGTATTTT. The chain links TRBV19 to TRBJ2-3, with 7 positions matching TRBD1. Looked up from germline, CDR1 is LNHDA and CDR2 is SQIVND (reference sequence). V shed 6 bases, J shed 3 bases, and the junction held 12 bases outside the gene matches. The CDR3 runs to 16 residues.